These T cell receptor beta chains were read from a single sample in a study of blood T cells in healthy people across ages. Each CDR3 protein gets one entry after TCRdb re-called the 5' RACE reads with MiXCR. The data show 1,800,000 or so distinct CDR3 sequences, approximately 39% seen once. The sequenced material came from blood. These receptors all stem from a human donor in good health. The CDR3 runs from the conserved cysteine through the conserved F or W. A D gene is named only where the DNA matches it firmly. A row's size may be missing; if present it is once, few, many or a size class.

>-|-|TRBV20-1|TRBJ1-4
TGCAGTGCTAGAATCGCACGAGGGGACGAAAAACTGTTTTTT
CSARIARGDEKLFF
>-|-|TRBV4-1|TRBJ2-1
TGCGCCAGCAGCCAAGATACTCGCGAGTCCTGGAATGAGCAGTTCTTC
CASSQDTRESWNEQFF
>-|TRBD2|TRBV7-2|TRBJ2-3
TGTGCCAGCCTCGGGGGGGCCGCGGATACGCAGTATTTT
CASLGGAADTQYF
>-|-|TRBV10-3|TRBJ1-1
TGTGCCATCAAATCTGGGGACACTGAAGCTTTCTTT
CAIKSGDTEAFF
>-|-|TRBV12-3/TRBV12-4|TRBJ2-5
TGTGCCAGCACCCTGGGAAGGGGGTGGCAAGAGACCCAGTACTTC
CASTLGRGWQETQYF
>-|-|TRBV19|TRBJ2-5
TGTGCCAGTAGTATATCTGGAACAGAGACCCAGTACTTC
CASSISGTETQYF
>once|TRBD2|TRBV7-6|TRBJ2-1
TGTGCCAGCAGCTCCCCGCCCGGGACTAGCGGGAAGGTCGACAATGAGCAGTTCTTC
CASSSPPGTSGKVDNEQFF
>-|TRBD2|TRBV28|TRBJ2-5
TGTGCCAGCACGACTAGCTTTACGGAGACCCAGTACTTC
CASTTSFTETQYF
>-|TRBD2|TRBV28|TRBJ2-3
TGTGCCAGCCTCGCGGGGAGTGGCGGGGGATTATTCGATACGCAGTATTTT
CASLAGSGGGLFDTQYF
>few|TRBD2|TRBV20-1|TRBJ2-5
TGCGCCTCCCGGGGGGTCCGAGAGACCCAGTACTTC
CASRGVRETQYF
>-|TRBD1|TRBV29-1|TRBJ2-5
TGCAGCGTTGAAGGATCTCGGGGACAGGGATGGGAAGAGACCCAGTACTTC
CSVEGSRGQGWEETQYF
>-|-|TRBV5-1|TRBJ1-4
TGCGCCAGCAGCTCTTCGGTAGGGGAAATGAAAAAACTGTTTTTT
CASSSSVGEMKKLFF
>-|-|TRBV5-4|TRBJ1-2
TGCGCCAGCACCTTAGACTCGTATGGCTACACCTTC
CASTLDSYGYTF
>many|-|TRBV3-1|TRBJ1-5
TGTGCCAGCAGCCAACAGGGTCAGCCCCAGCATTTT
CASSQQGQPQHF
>-|-|TRBV7-6|TRBJ2-5
TGTGCCAGCAGCCCCCCCCAAACTTTAAAGAGGCTCCGGGAGACCCAGTACTTC
CASSPPQTLKRLRETQYF
>-|-|TRBV13|TRBJ2-5
TGTGCCAGCAGCTCACGACCGGACAGAGAAGAGACCCAGTACTTC
CASSSRPDREETQYF
>-|TRBD2|TRBV2|TRBJ2-7
TGTGCCAGCAGTTTTCAGCGGGGTACCTACGAGCAGTACTTC
CASSFQRGTYEQYF
>-|TRBD1|TRBV20-1|TRBJ1-2
TGCAGTGCTAGAGACCCTGACAGGGCTGGCGGCTACACCTTC
CSARDPDRAGGYTF
>-|TRBD1|TRBV20-1|TRBJ2-1
TGCAGTGCTCAATCCATCAGGGGGCTAACCCGGACTGAGCAGTTCTTC
CSAQSIRGLTRTEQFF
>few|TRBD1|TRBV20-1|TRBJ2-7
TGCAGTGCTAGACCGGGACAGGGTGGCTCCTACGAGCAGTACTTC
CSARPGQGGSYEQYF
>many|TRBD1|TRBV6-4|TRBJ2-1
TGTGCCAGCAGTGACTCGAGGGGGCGAGAGCAGTTCTTC
CASSDSRGREQFF
>-|-|TRBV5-1|TRBJ2-7
TGCGCCAGCAGCTTGGGAGATACCCTGATCTACGAGCAGTACTTC
CASSLGDTLIYEQYF
>-|-|TRBV27|TRBJ1-5
TGTGCCAGCAGTTTGAGTAGGGCTGGTCAGCCCCAGCATTTT
CASSLSRAGQPQHF
>few|-|TRBV4-3|TRBJ2-1
TGCGCCAGCAGCCAGGGCCGGGCATCCTACAATGAGCAGTTCTTC
CASSQGRASYNEQFF
>-|-|TRBV4-3|TRBJ2-3
TGCGCCAGCAGCCAGTCGACAGTTGGTCTTGGAGATACGCAGTATTTT
CASSQSTVGLGDTQYF
>-|TRBD1|TRBV6-6|TRBJ2-3
TGTGCCAGCAGCCAAAGACAGGGATCGCAGTATTTT
CASSQRQGSQYF